One and the same sample provided the 12 T cell receptor beta chains below, sequenced in a study of blood T cell repertoires in COVID-19. Only in-frame clones appear in the TCRdb table, and some are missing; sequencing was by immunoSEQ multiplex PCR. This repertoire shows roughly 150,000 clones, more than 80% found once; its top ten account for more than 9.5%. The sample was peripheral blood. These receptor sequences come from a woman of 80 years or more with acute or convalescent COVID-19.

Worth noting for this clone: Germline and junction disagree at one end, which may indicate a read error. The chain is built from TRBV10-2 and TRBJ1-6; TRBD1 might be the D (5 bases). The CDR3 is 16 amino acids. Germline V gene data show CDR1 as WSHSY and CDR2 as SAAADI. As DNA, the CDR3 is TGCGCCAGCAGTGAATGGGGCCCCTCCGATAATTCACCCCTCCACTTT. Encoded protein: CASSEWGPSDNSPLHF.

This clone appeared a single time. This rearrangement joins TRBV5-4 to TRBJ1-6; TRBD1 matches at 9 bases. Trimming at V came to 4 bases and at J to 8 bases, leaving 7 bases not matched to a gene. CDR3 length equals 15 residues. Germline V gene sequence: CDR1 SGHNT, CDR2 YYREEE (reference sequence). CDR3 nucleotides: TGTGCCAGCAGCGACCAACAGGGGGCTGATTCACCCCTCCACTTT. Amino acids: CASSDQQGADSPLHF. The full variable domain, its missing parts supplied by reference TRBV5-4 and TRBJ1-6, is ETGVTQSPTHLIKTRGQQVTLRCSSQSGHNTVSWYQQALGQGPQFIFQYYREEENGRGNFPPRFSGLQFPNYSSELNVNALELDDSALYLCASSDQQGADSPLHFGNGTRLTVT.

The rearrangement joins TRBV5-4 to TRBJ1-1; 9 bases align to TRBD1. Looked up from germline, CDR1 is SGHNT and CDR2 is YYREEE (reference sequence). This CDR3 comprises 14 residues. J lost 5 bases, V lost 3 bases, and 5 bases had no gene match. The CDR3 coding sequence is TGTGCCAGCAGCTCGGGACAGGGAGAAACTGAAGCTTTCTTT. It is translated as CASSSGQGETEAFF.

This chain links TRBV6-2 or TRBV6-3 with TRBJ2-2; 9 bases are a match to TRBD2. J lost 7 bases, V lost 6 bases, and 9 bases had no gene match. This CDR3 comprises 15 residues. Germline-derived CDR1 and CDR2 are MNHEY and SVGEGT. In DNA, the CDR3 is TGTGCCAGCAGCCCGGGACTAGCCTTAAGCGGGGAGCTGTTTTTT. This encodes CASSPGLALSGELFF.

V is TRBV6-5 and J is TRBJ2-7, with a tentative D call TRBD1 (5 bases). This CDR3 comprises 13 residues. Germline CDR1 is MNHEY and CDR2 is SVGAGI. V shed 6 bases and J shed 2 bases, with 11 bases lying between them. The CDR3 loop is CASRRGWAYEQYF. The CDR3 coding sequence is TGTGCCAGCAGAAGGGGATGGGCCTACGAGCAGTACTTC.

The rearrangement uses TRBV6-5 and TRBJ1-2; D gene unclear. Between the trimmed V and J ends, which lost 0 bases and 3 bases, there was a span of 11 bases. The germline V gene encodes CDR1 MNHEY and CDR2 SVGAGI. This CDR3 spans 15 amino acids. The CDR3, as DNA: TGTGCCAGCAGTTACTCGAGCGTGGTGGACTATGGCTACACCTTC. Translating gives CASSYSSVVDYGYTF.

This chain links TRBV5-4 with TRBJ1-2, with TRBD1 identical over 10 bases. Trimming cost V 3 bases and J 6 bases; bases outside gene matches: 8. The CDR3 has 15 amino acids. Germline V gene data show CDR1 as SGHNT and CDR2 as YYREEE (reference sequence). In DNA form, the CDR3 reads TGTGCCAGCAGCTCTTGGGACAGGGGATTCCATGGCTACACCTTC. This codes for CASSSWDRGFHGYTF.

The gene calls are TRBV5-5 and TRBJ2-7, with TRBD1 matching 9 bases. V lost 0 bases, J lost 3 bases, and 7 bases stayed unmatched. The CDR3 loop spans 16 amino acids. Germline V gene lookup returns CDR1 SGHKS and CDR2 YYEKEE (reference sequence). CDR3 nucleotide sequence: TGTGCCAGCAGCTTGGGGACAGGGGTAACTTACTACGAGCAGTACTTC. It yields the protein CASSLGTGVTYYEQYF.

This rearrangement joins TRBV3-1 (or the pseudogene TRBV3-2) to TRBJ1-2; D is ambiguous. CDR1 is LGHDT, CDR2 YNNKEL, per germline (reference sequence). Trimming took off 4 bases at V and 4 bases at J, with 16 bases between the two ends. CDR3 length: 15 residues. CDR3 bases: TGTGCCAGCAGCCCCCCGACGACTCGGAGCTATGGCTACACCTTC. Translating it yields CASSPPTTRSYGYTF.

The chain couples TRBV30 to TRBJ1-1, with D unresolved. This CDR3 contains 12 residues. V lost 1 base and J lost 7, with 10 bases in between. The germline CDR1 and CDR2 sequences are GTSNPN and SVGIG (reference sequence). The CDR3 is CAWSGGLVEAFF. For the CDR3, the DNA is TGTGCCTGGAGTGGAGGGTTAGTTGAAGCTTTCTTT. Supplemented by reference TRBV30 and TRBJ1-1, the full variable domain reads SQTIHQWPATLVQPVGSPLSLECTVEGTSNPNLYWYRQAAGRGLQLLFYSVGIGQISSEVPQNLSASRPQDRQFILSSKKLLLSDSGFYLCAWSGGLVEAFFGQGTRLTVV.

The chain links TRBV5-1 to TRBJ1-4; 7 bases agree with TRBD1. Germline assignment: CDR1 SGHRS and CDR2 YFSETQ. J lost 2 bases, V lost 4 bases, and 2 bases had no gene match. This CDR3 has 14 amino acids. This CDR3 reads CASSPGQTNEKLFF. CDR3 sequence (DNA): TGCGCCAGCAGCCCGGGACAGACTAATGAAAAACTGTTTTTT.

The genes are TRBV11-2 and TRBJ1-4; 7 positions agree with TRBD1. Trimming removed 3 bases from V and 8 bases from J; junction bases left unmatched: 9. Germline V gene data show CDR1 as SGHAT and CDR2 as FQNNGV. CDR3 length: 15 amino acids. The CDR3 loop reads CASSLVGQAGEKLFF. DNA of the CDR3: TGTGCCAGCAGCTTGGTAGGACAGGCAGGCGAAAAACTGTTTTTT. Based on the CDR3 plus reference TRBV11-2 and TRBJ1-4, the full variable domain is EAGVAQSPRYKIIEKRQSVAFWCNPISGHATLYWYQQILGQGPKLLIQFQNNGVVDDSQLPKDRFSAERLKGVDSTLKIQPAKLEDSAVYLCASSLVGQAGEKLFFGSGTQLSVL.